There are a few counts of the clone carrying this TCR beta chain. A universal primer binding site was introduced by template switching. The final cDNA contained unique molecular identifiers. Each CDR3 protein is one row after TCRdb ran MiXCR on the 5' RACE reads. The table records about 240,000 distinct CDR3 sequences, about 13% of them present only once. This sample was included in a study of identical twins. This CDR3 region has 16 residues. Germline lookup yields CDR1 MNHEY and CDR2 SVGEGT. The trim removed 4 bases at V and 3 bases at J, leaving 4 bases unmatched. The same specimen was also included in a second study, on yellow fever vaccine responses in identical twins. From that study: Twin vaccine T cell responses reportedly seemed partly convergent, partly personalized.

The sample was memory (CD45RO+) T cells sorted from blood. The clonotype was recovered from a woman aged 18-29 years in good health. The rearrangement joins TRBV6-2 or TRBV6-3 to TRBJ2-2; TRBD2 matches at 11 bases. CDR3 DNA sequence: TGTGCCAGCAGTTCTTTAGCGGGAGGGGACACCGGGGAGCTGTTTTTT. Its translation: CASSSLAGGDTGELFF.